This T cell receptor (beta chain) comes out of a study of CD4+ T cells in melanoma. Findings of the study overall: CD8+ T cell, macrophage and B cell function reportedly correlated with neoantigen-specific CD4+ T cells. In melanoma, neoantigen-specific CD4+ T cells reportedly differed in differentiation state.

This clone has just a few counts. Its antigen is not identified. This CDR3 spans 14 amino acids. Per the germline V gene, CDR1 is GTSNPN and CDR2 is SVGIG (reference sequence). With 5 bases removed from V and 2 bases from J, the gap between germline ends came to 15 bases. This table comes from immunoSEQ multiplex PCR, and its TCRdb copy is limited to in-frame clones, with some not included. The sample consists of 110,000 to 150,000 clones, about nine tenths of them appearing once. V and J are TRBV30 and TRBJ2-5, with D maybe TRBD2 (6 bases). The clonotype was recovered from a human donor with melanoma. CDR3 sequence: CAWGGAAGQETQYF. The CDR3, as DNA: TGTGCCTGGGGAGGGGCGGCGGGGCAAGAGACCCAGTACTTC.